This is a list of T cell receptor beta chains from one sample in a study of radiotherapy plus CTLA-4 blockade in lung cancer. The protocol was immunoSEQ multiplex PCR, while the TCRdb copy is restricted to in-frame clones and leaves out a portion. The table lists 25,000 to 35,000 clones, 75% to 90% of them singletons. Sequenced here: peripheral blood, sampled from a patient treated with radiotherapy plus ipilimumab. The source of these receptors is a human donor with non-small cell lung cancer that progressed on radiotherapy plus ipilimumab. Both conserved end residues are part of each CDR3. Fields, in order: V gene, CDR3 protein.

TRBV10-3	CAIKSHGQGQETQYF
TRBV5-1	CASSLGTVPGSGNEQFF
TRBV7-3	CASSPGTSGRADTQYF
TRBV2	CASSLTGTHEKLFF
TRBV6-6	CASKDYFSRNEQFF
TRBV11-2	CASMGGYEQYF
TRBV7-9	CASSLSPAYEQYF
TRBV2	CASRQGAGNTIYF
TRBV6-1	CASRPGGAVHEQYF
TRBV5-4	CASSLFGSGIGMHEQFF
TRBV6-5	CASSPNQGFQPQHF
TRBV20-1	CSKQGADTQYF
TRBV7-2	CASSSLALGDTQYF
TRBV5-1	CASSLDYRAGGRETQYF
TRBV7-2	CASSRDSSLGNEQFF
TRBV28	CASSRDRGESSPLHF
TRBV4-2	CASSPGLGETQYF
TRBV6-5	CASSGSGGAGTEQFF
TRBV7-8	CASSDRDRGLLEGYTF
TRBV27	CASSSAGTGSYEQYF
TRBV12-5	CASGLVLGTSGEYNEQFF
TRBV27	CASSRPGQGIGEQYF
TRBV19	CASSGTGGSGELFF
TRBV5-1	CASSMDGSSGNTIYF
TRBV9	CASSSGTANYGYTF
TRBV7-8	CASSPLADTQYF
TRBV6-5	CASSYSRTGDSYEQYF
TRBV6-4	CASSRVAGNIDTQYF
TRBV5-1	CASSLPGLAGSEQFF
TRBV25-1	CASSSITGQGYNEQFF
TRBV15	CATSRPTGGGYTF
TRBV6-1	CASSEVAGTEAFF
TRBV7-3	CASSPTSGGNSNEQFF
TRBV9	CASSGDSLTDTQYF